This T cell receptor (beta chain) was profiled in a study of blood T cell repertoires in COVID-19. Study overall: The study drew acute and convalescent COVID-19 samples from the United States, Italy and Spain.

Libraries were prepared by immunoSEQ multiplex PCR; TCRdb keeps only in-frame clonotypes and omits some of them. The data hold fewer than 200,000 clones, with about three quarters observed a single time. Germline V gene lookup returns CDR1 SQVTM and CDR2 ANQGSEA. The CDR3 runs to 14 residues. Trimming cost V 5 bases and J 4 bases; bases outside gene matches: 11. This clonotype was obtained from a woman in her 70s with acute or convalescent COVID-19. The material sequenced was peripheral blood. This chain uses TRBV29-1 with TRBJ2-7; 7 nucleotides match TRBD2. CDR3 amino acids: CSVRKLAEGYEQYF. The DNA of the CDR3 is TGCAGCGTTCGGAAGCTAGCGGAGGGGTACGAGCAGTACTTC.